This TCR beta chain emerged from a study of blood T cells in healthy people across ages. Overall study results and limits: Estimated diversity, derived from one million T cells, was regarded as an underestimate.

Germline CDR1 and CDR2: GTSNPN and SVGIG (reference sequence). CDR3 length: 16 residues. V lost 2 bases, J lost 0 bases, and 16 bases lay in between. Every sample yielded at least 6 million isolated PBMCs. On this clonotype itself: Its antigen remains unidentified.

Through a sample-barcoded 5' primer and a J-beta primer mix, a second PCR was run for 7 to 11 cycles. TCRdb independently ran MiXCR on the 5' RACE reads; one entry per CDR3 protein. Here the sample spans 550,000 to 700,000 distinct CDR3 sequences, about 26% being singletons. The TCR originated in a woman in her sixties or seventies in good health. The chain links TRBV30 to TRBJ1-1; tentatively, D is TRBD1 (6 bases). The sequencing input was blood. In DNA, the CDR3 is TGTGCCTGGAGTCTGCGGGGGGGCGGCATGAACACTGAAGCTTTCTTT. It specifies CAWSLRGGGMNTEAFF.